A selection of T cell receptor beta chains follows, all from one sample in a study of blood T cell repertoires in COVID-19. Assay used: immunoSEQ multiplex PCR; TCRdb lists only in-frame clones, some missing. The sample records 150,000 or so clones, about nine tenths being singletons. Sequencing was carried out using peripheral blood. The receptor source for this set is a man aged 55 to 69 with active or convalescent COVID-19. The CDR3 runs from the conserved cysteine through the conserved F or W. The D gene is left open where the match is weak. Clone size is shown for a subset of rows, as once, few, many or a class of expanded clone.

v_gene	len	j_gene	d_gene	abundance	CDR3nt	CDR3aa
TRBV11-2	17	TRBJ2-1	NA	NA	TGTGCCAGCAGCTTAGTGGGTGCGGGGTTCACCTACAATGAGCAGTTCTTC	CASSLVGAGFTYNEQFF
TRBV5-1	15	TRBJ1-1	TRBD1	NA	TGCGCCAGCAGCTCAGGGACAGGAATGAACACTGAAGCTTTCTTT	CASSSGTGMNTEAFF
TRBV27	15	TRBJ2-7	NA	NA	TGTGCCAGCAGGGACCTTGGGAGCGGGTGGTACGAGCAGTACTTC	CASRDLGSGWYEQYF
TRBV20-1	14	TRBJ2-5	TRBD1	NA	TGCAGTGCTAGTGGACAGGGAGGACAAGAGACCCAGTACTTC	CSASGQGGQETQYF
TRBV19	15	TRBJ1-3	TRBD1	NA	TGTGCCAGTAGGGTAACAGGGGAATCTGGAAACACCATATATTTT	CASRVTGESGNTIYF
TRBV7-8	17	TRBJ1-5	NA	NA	TGTGCCAGCAGCTTAGGTCGGAGTGGATGGAGCAATCAGCCCCAGCATTTT	CASSLGRSGWSNQPQHF
TRBV6-2/TRBV6-3	16	TRBJ2-5	TRBD2	once	TGTGCCAGCAGCGTCGGGACTAGCGGGCGCCAAGAGACCCAGTACTTC	CASSVGTSGRQETQYF
TRBV11-2	15	TRBJ2-7	NA	once	TGTGCCAGCAGCTTAAACGGGGTAAGCGGCTACGAGCAGTACTTC	CASSLNGVSGYEQYF
TRBV10-3	14	TRBJ1-5	NA	NA	TGTGCCATCAGTGACGGTGCTAGCAATCAGCCCCAGCATTTT	CAISDGASNQPQHF
TRBV10-3	12	TRBJ1-1	NA	NA	TGTGCCATCAGCACAGGACCTCATGAAGCTTTCTTT	CAISTGPHEAFF
TRBV29-1	15	TRBJ1-1	NA	NA	TGCAGCGCCGAAGGGGACTCTCAAGGGAACACTGAAGCTTTCTTT	CSAEGDSQGNTEAFF
TRBV12-3/TRBV12-4	12	TRBJ2-7	NA	NA	TGTGCCAGCAGTACAGACCCCTACGAGCAGTACTTC	CASSTDPYEQYF
TRBV27	16	TRBJ1-5	TRBD1	NA	TGTGCCAGCACCCCCCCCTCGGGACAGGGCAATCAGCCCCAGCATTTT	CASTPPSGQGNQPQHF
TRBV2	15	TRBJ1-5	TRBD1	NA	TGTGCCAGCAGGATACAGGGGTTATACAATCAGCCCCAGCATTTT	CASRIQGLYNQPQHF
TRBV6-1	14	TRBJ1-5	NA	NA	TGTGCCAGCAGTGAAGCGAACCTAAGATTGCCACAGCATTTT	CASSEANLRLPQHF
TRBV7-9	14	TRBJ1-6	NA	NA	TGTGCCAGCAGCTTAGAACAGGGCAATTCACCCCTCCACTTT	CASSLEQGNSPLHF
TRBV29-1	13	TRBJ2-7	NA	NA	TGCAGCGTTCAAGGGGGAGGGCTTCACGAGCAGTACTTC	CSVQGGGLHEQYF
TRBV12-5	16	TRBJ1-1	NA	NA	TGTGCTAGTGGCCCGCTCAGGAATCCAGATGCCACTGAAGCTTTCTTT	CASGPLRNPDATEAFF
TRBV6-5	16	TRBJ1-6	NA	few	TGTGCCAGCAGTTACTCTAGCAGCTCCTATAATTCACCCCTCCACTTT	CASSYSSSSYNSPLHF
TRBV10-1	15	TRBJ2-1	TRBD2	NA	TGCGCCAGCAGTGAGAGCGGGAGATCCTACAATGAGCAGTTCTTC	CASSESGRSYNEQFF
TRBV7-9	16	TRBJ1-2	NA	NA	TGTGCCAGCAGCTTAGGTACAAGTAAAGCTAACTATGGCTACACCTTC	CASSLGTSKANYGYTF
TRBV15	16	TRBJ1-1	NA	NA	TGTGCCACCAGCAGGGACCCCCTAGGCGGGGGCACTGAAGCTTTCTTT	CATSRDPLGGGTEAFF
TRBV4-1	17	TRBJ2-7	TRBD2	NA	TGCGCCAGCAGCCAAGATCTGTACTTCGCGGGAGGCTACGAGCAGTACTTC	CASSQDLYFAGGYEQYF
TRBV5-1	14	TRBJ1-5	TRBD1	once	TGCGCCAGCAGCCTTGGACAGGACAATCAGCCCCAGCATTTT	CASSLGQDNQPQHF
TRBV9	14	TRBJ2-1	NA	NA	TGTGCCAGCAGCGTAGGAGGGGGGGCCGGTGAGCAGTTCTTC	CASSVGGGAGEQFF
TRBV7-9	16	TRBJ1-2	TRBD1	NA	TGTGCCAGCAGCTTAGATGGGGACAGGGGAGTCTATGGCTACACCTTC	CASSLDGDRGVYGYTF
TRBV20-1	14	TRBJ1-5	NA	NA	TGCAGTGCTAGTCCGCCAGGGAGGGGTCAGCCCCAGCATTTT	CSASPPGRGQPQHF
TRBV19	15	TRBJ1-1	NA	once	TGTGCCAGTAGTATATACTCCCAGGGTTGGACTGAAGCTTTCTTT	CASSIYSQGWTEAFF
TRBV10-3	10	TRBJ1-2	NA	NA	TGTGCCATCAGAGCGGAAGGCTACACCTTC	CAIRAEGYTF
TRBV18	12	TRBJ1-4	NA	NA	TGTGCCAGCTCCCCCGACAGGGAAAAACTGTTTTTT	CASSPDREKLFF
TRBV27	16	TRBJ2-2	TRBD2	NA	TGTGCCAGCAGTTTATGGCCTAGCGGCAGGGCCGGGGAGCTGTTTTTT	CASSLWPSGRAGELFF
TRBV2	14	TRBJ1-2	NA	once	TGTGCCAGCAGTGCCGCCGGGGGAGGGAAACGCTACACCTTC	CASSAAGGGKRYTF
TRBV20-1	11	TRBJ2-7	NA	NA	TGCAGTGCTAGTCGAGACTACGAGCAGTACTTC	CSASRDYEQYF
TRBV5-4	17	TRBJ2-1	TRBD2	NA	TGTGCCAGCAGCCCCCCGGGCCTAGCGGGAGTATACAATGAGCAGTTCTTC	CASSPPGLAGVYNEQFF
TRBV25-1	13	TRBJ1-5	NA	NA	TGTGCCAGCAGTGGCGGGGCACGTCAGCCCCAGCATTTT	CASSGGARQPQHF
TRBV19	15	TRBJ1-2	NA	NA	TGTGCCAGTAGTATACTACAAGCGGGTAGCTATGGCTACACCTTC	CASSILQAGSYGYTF
TRBV7-9	16	TRBJ2-2	NA	few	TGTGCCAGCAGCTTAGTATCTGGACTGAACACCGGGGAGCTGTTTTTT	CASSLVSGLNTGELFF
TRBV19	15	TRBJ1-4	TRBD1	NA	TGTGCCAGTAGGAGATCGGGACAGGGGGGTGAAAAACTGTTTTTT	CASRRSGQGGEKLFF
TRBV20-1	14	TRBJ2-7	NA	NA	TGCAGTGCTAGTCGGCTAGGGGGTTCCTACGAGCAGTACTTC	CSASRLGGSYEQYF
TRBV11-2	15	TRBJ1-1	TRBD1	NA	TGTGCCAGCAGCCTGCTCCGAGGACAGGGGGTTGAAGCTTTCTTT	CASSLLRGQGVEAFF
TRBV2	13	TRBJ1-2	NA	NA	TGTGCCAGCAGGCGCATCGGACAGAGTGACTACACCTTC	CASRRIGQSDYTF